The 26 T cell receptor beta chains listed next were all sequenced from one sample in a study of early T cells in non-severe SARS-CoV-2 infection. TCRdb re-analysed the 5' RACE reads in MiXCR, keeping a single row per CDR3 protein. Of tens of thousands of distinct CDR3 sequences in the sample, 9% to 10% were seen once. The sample was whole blood, taken at baseline. The receptors were sampled from an adult who was a healthcare worker with PCR-confirmed SARS-CoV-2 infection or an uninfected control (not recorded which).

There are many counts of this clonotype. This chain uses TRBV7-8 with TRBJ1-6, with D unclear. The germline V gene encodes CDR1 SGHVS and CDR2 FQNEAQ. This CDR3 contains 14 residues. The V and J ends lost 1 base and 4 bases respectively, with 5 bases between them. CDR3 sequence: CASSLGDYNSPLHF. The CDR3 DNA is TGTGCCAGCAGCTTAGGGGATTATAATTCACCCCTCCACTTT.

This clonotype has a count of ten or more. The genes are TRBV5-1 and TRBJ1-2; D is undetermined. Germline assignment: CDR1 SGHRS and CDR2 YFSETQ. The CDR3 covers 14 residues. The V and J ends lost 4 bases and 6 bases respectively, with 16 bases between them. Written as DNA, the CDR3 is TGCGCCAGCAGCATTGGCGGGAAATGGGATGGCTACACCTTC. Translation: CASSIGGKWDGYTF.

This clonotype was seen at least ten times. V is TRBV7-2 and J is TRBJ2-2, with D possibly matching TRBD1 (5 bases). The CDR3 sequence is 16 residues long. The germline gives CDR1 SGHTA, CDR2 FQGNSA. The V and J ends lost 5 bases and 4 bases respectively, with 17 bases between them. CDR3 loop: CASSARTSLGTGELFF. The DNA for the CDR3 is TGTGCCAGCAGCGCCCGGACATCCCTGGGCACCGGGGAGCTGTTTTTT.

This clonotype was counted between two and nine times. CDR3 nucleotide sequence: TGTGCCAGCAGCTTAGGGCAGGGAGGGGGCCGTGAGCAGTTCTTC. Its protein product is CASSLGQGGGREQFF. The chain recombines TRBV7-2 with TRBJ2-1, with D possibly being TRBD1 or TRBD2 (7 bases each). Per the germline V gene, CDR1 is SGHTA and CDR2 is FQGNSA. This CDR3 contains 15 residues. V lost 1 base and J 9 bases, leaving 16 bases between the germline ends.

This clonotype was found a few times. The V call is TRBV2, the J call TRBJ1-1, with D uncertain. V dropped 4 bases and J dropped 0 bases, with 12 bases sitting between them. Germline values: CDR1 SNHLY, CDR2 FYNNEI. The CDR3 runs 15 residues. The CDR3 reads CASSVWGLMNTEAFF. The CDR3 DNA reads as TGTGCCAGCAGTGTATGGGGTCTGATGAACACTGAAGCTTTCTTT.

The chain is built from TRBV29-1 and TRBJ2-7; a weak D match, TRBD1 (5 bases). The V and J ends lost 6 bases and 7 bases respectively, with 16 bases between them. The CDR3 runs to 12 residues. CDR1 is SQVTM and CDR2 is ANQGSEA in the germline V gene. CDR3 DNA: TGCAGCGTACGGCTAGGGGTAAGAGAGCAGTACTTC. This codes for CSVRLGVREQYF.

This chain uses TRBV5-4 with TRBJ2-1; either TRBD1 or TRBD2 may fit D (6 bases each). V lost 6 bases to trimming and J lost 2 bases, with 15 bases between them. The germline V gene has CDR1 SGHNT and CDR2 YYREEE (reference sequence). The CDR3 loop spans 15 amino acids. CDR3 in amino acids: CASNKEGTPYNEQFF. As DNA, the CDR3 is TGTGCCAGCAATAAGGAGGGGACACCCTACAATGAGCAGTTCTTC.

This chain uses TRBV29-1 with TRBJ1-2, with D possibly being TRBD1 (5 bases). The V and J ends lost 2 bases and 8 bases respectively, with 15 bases between them. The germline CDR1 and CDR2 sequences are SQVTM and ANQGSEA. The CDR3 runs to 13 residues. The CDR3 nucleotides read TGCAGCGTTGAATTGGCCCAGGGTAACGGCTACACCTTC. Translation gives CSVELAQGNGYTF.

Points on this clonotype: One base away lies a much larger clone, so this may be a sequencing read error. This chain links TRBV11-1 with TRBJ2-1; D unresolved. The V gene's germline CDR1 is SGHAT and CDR2 FQDESV (reference sequence). V shed 5 bases and J shed 7 bases, with 12 bases lying between them. The length of the CDR3 is 13 residues. The CDR3 sequence is CASSRRPTNEQFF. CDR3 coding DNA: TGTGCCAGCAGCCGGAGACCAACTAATGAGCAGTTCTTC. The whole variable domain, filled in from reference TRBV11-1 and TRBJ2-1, reads EAEVAQSPRYKITEKSQAVAFWCDPISGHATLYWYRQILGQGPELLVQFQDESVVDDSQLPKDRFSAERLKGVDSTLKIQPAELGDSAMYLCASSRRPTNEQFFGPGTRLTVL.

This clonotype was seen more than once but under ten times. The CDR3 loop reads CASSFGPYEQYF. The CDR3 coding sequence is TGTGCCAGCAGTTTCGGACCCTACGAGCAGTACTTC. The chain carries TRBV12-3 or TRBV12-4 and TRBJ2-7; D is ambiguous. This CDR3 is 12 amino acids long. With 3 bases removed from V and 2 bases from J, the gap between germline ends came to 5 bases.

This sequence joins TRBV6-5 and TRBJ1-1, with unresolved D. The CDR3 loop spans 14 amino acids. V dropped 2 bases and J dropped 11 bases, with 18 bases sitting between them. Germline V lookup: CDR1 MNHEY, CDR2 SVGAGI. As DNA, the CDR3 is TGTGCCAGCAGTTACGGGCAGGCGAGCCTGCGGGCTTTCTTT. Its translation is CASSYGQASLRAFF.

This clonotype has ten or more counts. This rearrangement joins TRBV29-1 to TRBJ2-5; 7 bases map to TRBD1. J gave up 5 bases and V 3 bases, and 6 bases lay outside the gene matches. The CDR3 runs to 13 residues. Germline lookup yields CDR1 SQVTM and CDR2 ANQGSEA. CDR3 coding DNA: TGCAGCGTTGAGAAGGGGGCCCGCGAGACCCAGTACTTC. It codes for CSVEKGARETQYF.

The CDR3 here is CASGNRGIIDSPLHF. In DNA form, the CDR3 reads TGCGCCAGCGGCAACAGGGGAATAATTGATTCACCCCTCCACTTT. The rearrangement links TRBV10-2 to TRBJ1-6; 7 positions agree with TRBD1. This CDR3 comprises 15 residues. With V trimmed by 8 bases and J by 8 bases, 12 bases remained unmatched. Looked up from germline, CDR1 is WSHSY and CDR2 is SAAADI.

This clonotype was detected a few times. This chain connects TRBV7-3 to TRBJ2-5, with unresolved D. The CDR3 totals 13 residues. Per germline, CDR1 SGHTA and CDR2 FQGTGA. Deletions cut 5 bases from V and 2 bases from J, with 9 bases between. In nucleotides, the CDR3 is TGTGCCAGCAGCCCCAACAGTCAAGAGACCCAGTACTTC. It codes for CASSPNSQETQYF.

In this sample, this clonotype turned up a few times. This rearrangement joins TRBV7-9 to TRBJ2-5, with 8 bases lining up with TRBD1. This CDR3 is built from 14 residues. Germline V lookup: CDR1 SEHNR, CDR2 FQNEAQ (reference sequence). V trimming: 5 bases; J trimming: 2 bases; junction bases outside the gene matches: 4. For the CDR3, the DNA is TGTGCCAGCAGCGCGGGACAGGCACAAGAGACCCAGTACTTC. It specifies CASSAGQAQETQYF.

This clonotype occurred many times. The chain links TRBV3-1 to TRBJ2-7; D uncertain. Germline CDR1 LGHDT, CDR2 YNNKEL (reference sequence). The V end was cut by 2 bases, the J end by 6 bases, with 5 bases between. The CDR3 spans 11 residues. DNA of the CDR3: TGTGCCAGCAGCCAAACGACCGAGCAGTACTTC. Its translation: CASSQTTEQYF.

This clonotype occurred many times. This sequence joins TRBV11-2 and TRBJ2-7; D is possibly TRBD1 (6 bases). V was trimmed by 5 bases and J by 5 bases, leaving 19 bases between them. Germline V gene data show CDR1 as SGHAT and CDR2 as FQNNGV. The CDR3 totals 15 residues. CDR3 amino acids: CASSPHGGGFNEQYF. The CDR3 DNA follows: TGTGCCAGCAGCCCGCATGGGGGCGGGTTCAACGAGCAGTACTTC.

This clonotype was observed a handful of times. The CDR3 DNA is TGTGCCAGCAGCCAAGGTCCGACATCCTCCTACGAGCAGTACTTC. Translated, it gives CASSQGPTSSYEQYF. The chain couples TRBV3-1 to TRBJ2-7; no reliable D call. Deletions cut 1 base from V and 0 bases from J, with 10 bases between. The CDR3 sequence is 15 residues long. CDR1 is LGHDT, CDR2 YNNKEL, per germline (reference sequence).

The chain recombines TRBV27 with TRBJ2-7; D gene uncertain. This CDR3 comprises 11 residues. V lost 6 bases and J 5 bases, leaving 8 bases between the germline ends. Germline CDR1 MNHEY, CDR2 SMNVEV (reference sequence). The CDR3 is CASRIHDEQYF. CDR3 coding DNA: TGTGCCAGCAGGATACACGACGAGCAGTACTTC.

The chain is built from TRBV4-3 and TRBJ2-3; maybe TRBD1 (5 bases). The CDR3 is made up of 13 amino acids. CDR1 and CDR2 from the germline V gene are LGHNA and YSLEER. Trimming removed 4 bases at V and 6 bases at J, with 11 bases between. CDR3 sequence reads: CASSPSKGDTQYF. The CDR3 nucleotides read TGCGCCAGCAGCCCTTCAAAGGGGGATACGCAGTATTTT.

This clonotype was observed at least ten times. V gene TRBV18 combines with J gene TRBJ2-5; TRBD2 matches 9 bases. From germline, CDR1 is KGHSH and CDR2 LQKENI. The CDR3 length is 15 residues. Germline trimming cut 3 bases from V and 0 bases from J; bases unmatched to any gene: 2. CDR3 DNA: TGTGCCAGCTCACCTCCTAGCGGGGACCAAGAGACCCAGTACTTC. Its protein product is CASSPPSGDQETQYF. Variable domain in full (rest from reference TRBV18 and TRBJ2-5): NAGVMQNPRHLVRRRGQEARLRCSPMKGHSHVYWYRQLPEEGLKFMVYLQKENIIDESGMPKERFSAEFPKEGPSILRIQQVVRGDSAAYFCASSPPSGDQETQYFGPGTRLLVL.

Note on this clonotype: This may stem from a read error, because a much larger clone lies one nucleotide away. The V and J genes are TRBV19 and TRBJ2-1; D possibly uses TRBD1 or TRBD2 (5 bases each). Trimming removed 9 bases at V and 6 bases at J, with 21 bases between. The germline gives CDR1 LNHDA, CDR2 SQIVND (reference sequence). This CDR3 comprises 15 residues. Here the CDR3 DNA reads TGTGCCAGCGGCTATTTGGGGGTACCCTTCAATGAGCAGTTCTTC. Amino acids: CASGYLGVPFNEQFF.

V usage is TRBV28 and J usage is TRBJ1-1; no firm D call. Germline V gene data show CDR1 as MDHEN and CDR2 as SYDVKM. V was shortened by 6 bases and J by 1 base, with 12 bases between the two germline ends. The CDR3 loop spans 14 amino acids. CDR3 in amino acids: CASSLLGPNTEAFF. The CDR3 DNA reads TGTGCCAGCAGCCTCTTAGGCCCGAACACTGAAGCTTTCTTT.

The chain has TRBV5-6 and TRBJ2-2, with 9 bases lining up with TRBD1. Trimming cost V 4 bases and J 8 bases; bases outside gene matches: 12. The CDR3 contains 16 residues. Per germline, CDR1 SGHDT and CDR2 YYEEEE. The DNA of the CDR3 is TGTGCCAGCAGCGCCTTCGGACAGGGGCGTCCGGGGGAGCTGTTTTTT. Translated, it gives CASSAFGQGRPGELFF.

This clonotype was counted at least ten times. The V call is TRBV6-5, the J call TRBJ1-3; D is uncertain. Per germline, CDR1 MNHEY and CDR2 SVGAGI. V was pared by 0 bases and J by 1 base, with 10 bases between. This CDR3 contains 16 residues. As DNA, the CDR3 is TGTGCCAGCAGTTACTCGTCTCGTGCTTCTGGAAACACCATATATTTT. It translates to CASSYSSRASGNTIYF.

The chain carries TRBV5-1 and TRBJ2-1; D possibly uses TRBD1 or TRBD2 (5 bases each). Trimming shortened V by 7 bases and J by 7 bases, and 15 bases separated the two germline ends. CDR3 length: 13 residues. Germline CDR1 and CDR2: SGHRS and YFSETQ. The DNA of the CDR3 is TGCGCCAGCGGGGACCTGGGGGAAAATGAGCAGTTCTTC. Its translation is CASGDLGENEQFF.